Sequencing of this TCR beta chain was carried out in a study of cytomegalovirus exposure and HLA in healthy donors. Study-level findings and limits: Per a later analysis, HLA-associated TCR beta chains showed more clonal expansion than other, equally common TCR beta chains. Using a false discovery rate of 0.05, a later analysis showed that roughly 16,000 TCR beta sequences were associated with HLA alleles.

Regarding this clone: The antigen is not known.

A multiplex PCR was run with 60 Vbeta primers and 13 Jbeta primers. Clones were sequenced by immunoSEQ multiplex PCR, and TCRdb holds only the in-frame ones, with some missing. Altogether about 200,000 clones are present, 70% to 85% being singletons, with the ten largest covering roughly 3.1%. Germline lookup yields CDR1 SEHNR and CDR2 FQNEAQ (reference sequence). V dropped 1 base and J dropped 5 bases, with 11 bases sitting between them. This CDR3 spans 15 amino acids. Material: PBMCs. The TCR sequence derives from a man aged 40-55 years in good health and CMV-seropositive. This chain connects TRBV7-9 to TRBJ2-2; tentatively, D is TRBD2 (5 bases). This chain's CDR3 is CASSLVQPGTGELFF. CDR3 DNA: TGTGCCAGCAGCTTAGTTCAGCCGGGGACCGGGGAGCTGTTTTTT.